This is a list of T cell receptor beta chains from one sample in a study of blood T cell repertoires in COVID-19. Some clones are missing from TCRdb's copy, which holds only in-frame ones; the method was immunoSEQ multiplex PCR. This sample has about 290,000 clones, with around 86% found just once. The material sequenced was PBMCs or T cells enriched from blood (not recorded which). These TCRs come from a woman in her forties who had recovered from COVID-19. CDR3s leave out the opening cysteine and the closing phenylalanine or tryptophan. Size values are once, few and many counts, or a class for expanded clones, and some rows have none.

.,TRBV5-5,ASSRRQGVTNEKLF
.,TRBV4-2,ASSQVSQGGANSPLH
.,TRBV25-1,ASSDPTTGDTYGYT
.,TRBV7-2,ASSSTAGPQYEQY
.,TRBV27,ASSLGTGIRSGANVLT
.,TRBV4-2,ASSPQGMNTEAF
.,TRBV10-3,AISKTGIENTEAF
.,TRBV2,ASRDRQLNTEAF
.,TRBV5-4,ASSGGQSTTNEKLF
.,TRBV2,ASSWDWEQF
.,TRBV14,ASSLPGRGYT
.,TRBV7-6,ASSTYQPQH
.,TRBV6-2/TRBV6-3,ASSYHSSGANVLT
.,TRBV19,ASSKSPSSYNSPLH
.,TRBV30,AWSRLQGNTEAF
.,TRBV6-5,ASSYRPGGYGYT
few,TRBV5-1,ASSYRTGGMDGYT
.,TRBV4-2,ASSPDAGKTEAF
.,TRBV30,AWSRQGYDYGYT
.,TRBV4-2,ASSLRKQVQTIY
.,TRBV27,ASSLFPRETQY
.,TRBV5-1,ASSPGSNPEKLF
.,TRBV3-1/TRBV3-2,ASSQGTSGSSYNEQF
.,TRBV6-1,ASSEDRGRTDTQY
.,TRBV12-3/TRBV12-4,ASQRTAYTEAF
.,TRBV7-3,ASSLFERANYGYT
.,TRBV5-1,ASSGGRGSGANVLT
.,TRBV24-1,ATSDALADSTDTQY
.,TRBV9,ASSVTQMPYEQY
.,TRBV30,AWSARTAPEKLF
.,TRBV4-2,ASSQDDRTVIQY
.,TRBV12-3/TRBV12-4,ASSLSSNQPQH
.,TRBV18,ASSRQDRTNEKLF
.,TRBV7-7,ASSPQLGGETQY
.,TRBV14,ASSQETTAF
.,TRBV12-3/TRBV12-4,ASRNGGYNEQF
.,TRBV4-2,ASSQGTGIFSGNTIY
.,TRBV7-9,ASSSSSGSSYEQF
.,TRBV10-3,AISGGLAGESYEQY
.,TRBV6-1,ASSDTSGSGYEQY
.,TRBV9,ASSEQGVDNSPLH
.,TRBV5-1,ASSFGTGNEKLF
.,TRBV3-1/TRBV3-2,ASSPPRAGYNEQF
.,TRBV29-1,SVEERVAEATEQY
.,TRBV9,ASSVVGVSGNTIY
.,TRBV5-1,ASSLGAPGLAGNTDTQY
.,TRBV9,ASSVSTGNYGYT
few,TRBV11-2,ASSLEGANGYT
.,TRBV30,AWSRTSGIVKAYNEQF
.,TRBV4-2,ASSQVVGDPTGELF
few,TRBV6-5,ASRGLGSYEQY
.,TRBV5-1,ASSLEGGETQY
.,TRBV7-9,ASSSGQGVIEKLF
few,TRBV5-4,ASSSGGWSEAF